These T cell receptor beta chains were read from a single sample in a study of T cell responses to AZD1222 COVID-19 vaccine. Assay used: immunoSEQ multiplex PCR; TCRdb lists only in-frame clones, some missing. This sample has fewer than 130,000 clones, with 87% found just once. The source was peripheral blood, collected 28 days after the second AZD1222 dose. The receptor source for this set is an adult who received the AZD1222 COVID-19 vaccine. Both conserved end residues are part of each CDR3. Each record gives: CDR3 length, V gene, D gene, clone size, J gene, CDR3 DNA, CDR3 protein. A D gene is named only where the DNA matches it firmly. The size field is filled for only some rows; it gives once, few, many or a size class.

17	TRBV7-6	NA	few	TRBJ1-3	TGTGCCAGCAGCTTAGGGTGGCGGGGGCGACGAGGAAACACCATATATTTT	CASSLGWRGRRGNTIYF
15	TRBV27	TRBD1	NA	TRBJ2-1	TGTGCCAGCAACCTTGACAGGGGGCTGGGCAATGAGCAGTTCTTC	CASNLDRGLGNEQFF
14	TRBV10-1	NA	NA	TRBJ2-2	TGCGCCAGAAGACTAGGTTTCAACACCGGGGAGCTGTTTTTT	CARRLGFNTGELFF
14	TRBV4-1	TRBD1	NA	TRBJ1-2	TGCGCCAGCAGCCAGGACAGGGATAACTATGGCTACACCTTC	CASSQDRDNYGYTF
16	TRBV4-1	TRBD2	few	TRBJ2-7	TGCGCCAGCAGCCAAGATACTGGCGGGAGTACCTACGAGCAGTACTTC	CASSQDTGGSTYEQYF
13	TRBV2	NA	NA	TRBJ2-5	TGTGCCAGCAGTCCACCTTGGGCTGAGACCCAGTACTTC	CASSPPWAETQYF
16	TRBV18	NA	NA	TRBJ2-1	TGTGCCAGCTCAGGGTCAGCCTCCCGATATTTGGATGAGCAGTTCTTC	CASSGSASRYLDEQFF
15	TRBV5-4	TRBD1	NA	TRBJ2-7	TGTGCCAGCAGCAACGGGACAGGGCTGTTCCACGAGCAGTACTTC	CASSNGTGLFHEQYF
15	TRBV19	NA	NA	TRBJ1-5	TGTGCCAGTAGTATACTCGGCGGGGAAGGTCAGCCCCAGCATTTT	CASSILGGEGQPQHF
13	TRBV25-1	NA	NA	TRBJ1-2	TGTGCCAGCAGTGTGGCAGAGGAGGTGGGCTACACCTTC	CASSVAEEVGYTF
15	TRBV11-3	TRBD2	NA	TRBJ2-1	TGTGCCAGCAGCTCTAATGGACTAGTTTACAATGAGCAGTTCTTC	CASSSNGLVYNEQFF
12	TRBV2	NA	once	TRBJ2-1	TGTGCCAGCAGATACTCGGCTATTGAGCAGTTCTTC	CASRYSAIEQFF
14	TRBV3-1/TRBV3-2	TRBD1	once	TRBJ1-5	TGTGCCAGCAGTGTTGGGACAGGGGAACAGCCCCAGCATTTT	CASSVGTGEQPQHF
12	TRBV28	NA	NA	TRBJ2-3	TGTGCCAGCAGTTTCAGCACAGATACGCAGTATTTT	CASSFSTDTQYF
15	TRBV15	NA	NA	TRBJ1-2	TGTGCCACCAGCAGAGTGAGGGAGGGGCAGGGTGGCTACACCTTC	CATSRVREGQGGYTF
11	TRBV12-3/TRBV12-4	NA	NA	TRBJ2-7	TGTGCCAGCAGTTCCTCCTACGAGCAGTACTTC	CASSSSYEQYF
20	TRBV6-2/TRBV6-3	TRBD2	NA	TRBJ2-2	TGTGCCAGCAGTTACGGCGGGCTAGCGGGAGACCTTAAGGACACCGGGGAGCTGTTTTTT	CASSYGGLAGDLKDTGELFF
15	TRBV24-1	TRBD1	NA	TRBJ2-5	TGTGCCACCAGTGATCGGCAGGGGGTCCGCGAGACCCAGTACTTC	CATSDRQGVRETQYF
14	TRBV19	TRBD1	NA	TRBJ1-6	TGTGCCAGTAGGAGGGACAGGGAGAATTCACCCCTCCACTTT	CASRRDRENSPLHF
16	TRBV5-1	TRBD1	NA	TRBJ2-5	TGCGCCAGCAGTGTCCAAGGACAGGGGGCCGGAGAGACCCAGTACTTC	CASSVQGQGAGETQYF
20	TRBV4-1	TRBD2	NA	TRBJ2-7	TGCGCCAGCAGCCAAGAACCGGGACTAGCGGGGACGGTAGATCAGTACGAGCAGTACTTC	CASSQEPGLAGTVDQYEQYF
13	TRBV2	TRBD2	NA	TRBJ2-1	TGTGCCAGCACATGGCGGGAGACGAATGAGCAGTTCTTC	CASTWRETNEQFF
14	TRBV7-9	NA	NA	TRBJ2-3	TGTGCCAGCAGCTTAGACCCAGGCACAGATACGCAGTATTTT	CASSLDPGTDTQYF
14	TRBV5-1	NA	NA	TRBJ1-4	TGCGCCAGCAGCTTGGCCGTGTCGGGTGAAAAACTGTTTTTT	CASSLAVSGEKLFF
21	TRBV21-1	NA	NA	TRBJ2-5	TGTGCCAGCAGGAGTACCTTGCCTCGGAGACAGCGGGAGGGCCTATTTGAGACCCAGTACTTC	CASRSTLPRRQREGLFETQYF
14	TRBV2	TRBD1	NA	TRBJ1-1	TGTGCCAGCAGTGAAATCAGGGGGGGGGCTGAAGCTTTCTTT	CASSEIRGGAEAFF
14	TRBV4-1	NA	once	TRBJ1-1	TGCGCCAGCAGCCAACTGCAGGGAAACACTGAAGCTTTCTTT	CASSQLQGNTEAFF
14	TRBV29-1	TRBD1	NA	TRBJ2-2	TGCAGCGTTCGGCCAGGGGGGAACACCGGGGAGCTGTTTTTT	CSVRPGGNTGELFF
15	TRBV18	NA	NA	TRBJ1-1	TGTGCCAGCTCACCGCGGGGGGCGGGGGACACTGAAGCTTTCTTT	CASSPRGAGDTEAFF
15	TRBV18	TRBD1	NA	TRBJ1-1	TGTGCCAGCTCACCCCGACAGGGAAGAGTGACTGAAGCTTTCTTT	CASSPRQGRVTEAFF
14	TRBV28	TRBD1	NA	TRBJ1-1	TGTGCCAGCAGCTTGACAGGGAAGAACACTGAAGCTTTCTTT	CASSLTGKNTEAFF
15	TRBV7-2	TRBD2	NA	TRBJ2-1	TGTGCCAGCAGCGCACTAGCGGGAGTGTATAATGAGCAGTTCTTC	CASSALAGVYNEQFF
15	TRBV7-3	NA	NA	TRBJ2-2	TGTGCCAGCAGCCCAGCCAGCGGGAACACCGGGGAGCTGTTTTTT	CASSPASGNTGELFF
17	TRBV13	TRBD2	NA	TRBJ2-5	TGTGCCAGCAGCTTTCGGACTAGCGGGAGTTTTGGGGAGACCCAGTACTTC	CASSFRTSGSFGETQYF
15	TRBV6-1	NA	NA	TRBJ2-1	TGTGCCAGCAGTGAAAGGCTTACATCCTACAATGAGCAGTTCTTC	CASSERLTSYNEQFF
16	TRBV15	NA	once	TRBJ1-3	TGTGCCACCAGCAGAGTAGGGGCCCCGTCTGGAAACACCATATATTTT	CATSRVGAPSGNTIYF
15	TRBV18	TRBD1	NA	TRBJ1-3	TGTGCCAGCTCACCGTGGGGACAGGATGGAAACACCATATATTTT	CASSPWGQDGNTIYF
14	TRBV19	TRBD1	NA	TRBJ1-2	TGTGCCAGTAGCGGGACAGTAGCTAACTATGGCTACACCTTC	CASSGTVANYGYTF
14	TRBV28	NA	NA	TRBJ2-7	TGTGCCAGCAGTTTATGGGGGGAATCCTACGAGCAGTACTTC	CASSLWGESYEQYF
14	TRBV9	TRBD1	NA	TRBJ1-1	TGTGCCAGCAGCAAAGACAGGGGAAGCACTGAAGCTTTCTTT	CASSKDRGSTEAFF
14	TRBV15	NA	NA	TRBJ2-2	TGTGCCACCAGCGTTCAGGGTAGCACCGGGGAGCTGTTTTTT	CATSVQGSTGELFF
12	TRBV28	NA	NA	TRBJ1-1	TGTGCCAGCAGTGAAGGGGGAACTGAAGCTTTCTTT	CASSEGGTEAFF
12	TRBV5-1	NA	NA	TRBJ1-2	TGCGCCAGCAGCTTGGAGGGTTATGGCTACACCTTC	CASSLEGYGYTF
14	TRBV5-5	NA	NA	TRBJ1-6	TGTGCCAGCAGCTTTAGCTCCTATAATTCACCCCTCCACTTT	CASSFSSYNSPLHF
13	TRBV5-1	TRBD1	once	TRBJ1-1	TGCGCCAGTAGCACCGGGACAGGGACCCAAGCTTTCTTT	CASSTGTGTQAFF
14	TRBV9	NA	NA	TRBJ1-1	TGTGCCAGCAGCGTAGAGGGAGTCCCCACTGAAGCTTTCTTT	CASSVEGVPTEAFF
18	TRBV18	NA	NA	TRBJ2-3	TGTGCCAGCTCACCCCTTGGGGGGGGCAGGGCTCACACAGATACGCAGTATTTT	CASSPLGGGRAHTDTQYF
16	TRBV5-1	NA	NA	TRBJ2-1	TGCGCCAGCAGCTTGACGGGACAAAGTATATACAATGAGCAGTTCTTC	CASSLTGQSIYNEQFF
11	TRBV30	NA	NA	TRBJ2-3	TGTGCCTGGGGTTTTGGGAATACGCAGTATTTT	CAWGFGNTQYF
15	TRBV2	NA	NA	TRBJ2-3	TGTGCCAGCAGTGAGGAGGGGCTATTCACAGATACGCAGTATTTT	CASSEEGLFTDTQYF
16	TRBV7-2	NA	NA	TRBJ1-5	TGTGCCAGCAGCTTAGACCTCAACAGCAGAAATCAGCCCCAGCATTTT	CASSLDLNSRNQPQHF
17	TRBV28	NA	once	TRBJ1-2	TGTGCCAGCAGTGTTAGCGATCCGGGACTTTTAAACTATGGCTACACCTTC	CASSVSDPGLLNYGYTF
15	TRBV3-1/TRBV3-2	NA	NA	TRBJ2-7	TGTGCCAGCAGTCTCACTGGGATAATCTCCTACGAGCAGTACTTC	CASSLTGIISYEQYF
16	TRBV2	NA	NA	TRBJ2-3	TGTGCCAGCAGTGAAGCGCTGGTTCGGGACACAGATACGCAGTATTTT	CASSEALVRDTDTQYF